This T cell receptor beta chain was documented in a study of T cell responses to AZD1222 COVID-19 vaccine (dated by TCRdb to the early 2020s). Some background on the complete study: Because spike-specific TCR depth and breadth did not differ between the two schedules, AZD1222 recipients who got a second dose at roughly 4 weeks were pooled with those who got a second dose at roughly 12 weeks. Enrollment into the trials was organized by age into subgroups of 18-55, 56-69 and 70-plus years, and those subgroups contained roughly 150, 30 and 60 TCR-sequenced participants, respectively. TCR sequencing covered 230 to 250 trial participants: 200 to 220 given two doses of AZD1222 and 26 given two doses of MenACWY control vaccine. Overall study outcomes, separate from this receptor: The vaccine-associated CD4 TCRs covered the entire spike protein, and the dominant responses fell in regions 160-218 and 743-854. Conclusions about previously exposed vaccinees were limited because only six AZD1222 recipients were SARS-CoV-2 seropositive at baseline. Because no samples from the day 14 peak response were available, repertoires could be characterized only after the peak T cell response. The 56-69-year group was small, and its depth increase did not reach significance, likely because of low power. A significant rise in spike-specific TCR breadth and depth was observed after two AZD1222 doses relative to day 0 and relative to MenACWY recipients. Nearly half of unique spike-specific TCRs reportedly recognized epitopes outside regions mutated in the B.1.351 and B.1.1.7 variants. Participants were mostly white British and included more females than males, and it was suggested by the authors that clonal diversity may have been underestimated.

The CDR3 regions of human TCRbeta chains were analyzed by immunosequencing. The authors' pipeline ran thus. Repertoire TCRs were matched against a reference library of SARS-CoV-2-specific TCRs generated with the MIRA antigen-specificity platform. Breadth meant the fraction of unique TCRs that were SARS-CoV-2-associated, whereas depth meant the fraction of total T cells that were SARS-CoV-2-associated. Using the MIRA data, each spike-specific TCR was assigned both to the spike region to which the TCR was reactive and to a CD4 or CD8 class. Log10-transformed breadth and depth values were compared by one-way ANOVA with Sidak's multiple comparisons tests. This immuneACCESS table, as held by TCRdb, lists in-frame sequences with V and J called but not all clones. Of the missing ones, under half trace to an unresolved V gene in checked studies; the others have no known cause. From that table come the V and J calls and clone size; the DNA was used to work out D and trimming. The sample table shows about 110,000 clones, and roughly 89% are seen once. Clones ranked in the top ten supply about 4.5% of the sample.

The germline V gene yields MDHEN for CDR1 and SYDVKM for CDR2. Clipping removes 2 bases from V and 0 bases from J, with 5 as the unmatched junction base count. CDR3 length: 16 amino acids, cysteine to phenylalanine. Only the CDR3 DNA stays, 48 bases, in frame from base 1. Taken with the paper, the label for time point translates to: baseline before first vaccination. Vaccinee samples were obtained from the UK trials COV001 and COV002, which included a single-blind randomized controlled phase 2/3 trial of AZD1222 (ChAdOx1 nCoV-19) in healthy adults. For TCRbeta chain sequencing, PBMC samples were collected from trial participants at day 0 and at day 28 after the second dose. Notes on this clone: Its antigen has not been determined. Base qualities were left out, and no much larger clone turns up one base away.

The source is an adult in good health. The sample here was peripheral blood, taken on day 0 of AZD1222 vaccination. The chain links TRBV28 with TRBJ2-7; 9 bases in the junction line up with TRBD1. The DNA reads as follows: TGTGCCAGCAGTTTAATAGGACAGGGGAGCTCCTACGAGCAGTACTTC. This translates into CASSLIGQGSSYEQYF.